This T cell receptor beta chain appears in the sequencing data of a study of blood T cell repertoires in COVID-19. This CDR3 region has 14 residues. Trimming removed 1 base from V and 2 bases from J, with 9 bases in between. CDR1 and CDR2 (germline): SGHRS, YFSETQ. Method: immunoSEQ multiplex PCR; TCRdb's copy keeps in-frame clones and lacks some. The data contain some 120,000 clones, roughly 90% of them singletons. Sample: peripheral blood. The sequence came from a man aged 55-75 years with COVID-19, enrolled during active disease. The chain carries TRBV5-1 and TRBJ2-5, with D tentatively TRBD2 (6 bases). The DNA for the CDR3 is TGCGCCAGCAGCTTGCTGGGGGGTCAAGAGACCCAGTACTTC. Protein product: CASSLLGGQETQYF.